These T cell receptor beta chains were read from a single sample in a study of response to subunit inactivated influenza vaccine. MiXCR was run by TCRdb on the RT-PCR reads, yielding one entry per CDR3 protein. The table records around 850,000 distinct CDR3 sequences, less than 20% of them present only once. The sample was PBMCs from blood, taken 5 to 6 days after vaccination. The receptors stem from a middle-aged man who received an inactivated influenza vaccine. The CDR3 runs from the conserved cysteine through the conserved F or W. A D gene is named only where the DNA matches it firmly. A row's size may be missing; if present it is once, few, many or a size class.

>TRBV5-1|TRBJ2-1|many|14|-
TGCGCCAGCTCCGGGGCCAGCTCCTACAATGAGCAGTTCTTC
CASSGASSYNEQFF
>TRBV29-1|TRBJ1-2|-|14|-
TGCAGCGTTGAGCCACAGGGAGGAGGCTATGGCTACACCTTC
CSVEPQGGGYGYTF
>TRBV10-3|TRBJ2-1|few|15|-
TGTGCCATCAGTGAGTCAGGGACCCGGGTTGGTGAGCAGTTCTTC
CAISESGTRVGEQFF
>TRBV7-6|TRBJ2-3|few|13|-
TGTGCCAGCAGCACCCGGTCTCAAGATACGCAGTATTTT
CASSTRSQDTQYF
>TRBV28|TRBJ2-1|few|15|-
TGTGCCAGCAAAAGAACGGGTCCTTCCTACAATGAGCAGTTCTTC
CASKRTGPSYNEQFF
>TRBV30|TRBJ1-3|-|14|-
TGTGCCTGGAGCGAGGGGGTAGCTGGAAACACCATATATTTT
CAWSEGVAGNTIYF
>TRBV28|TRBJ1-2|few|11|-
TGTGCCAGTAGGGCGATGAGGGACTACACCTTC
CASRAMRDYTF
>TRBV4-1|TRBJ2-7|-|16|-
TGCGCCAGCAGCCATGAAAGGGGTAGCGGAGAATACGAGCAGTACTTC
CASSHERGSGEYEQYF
>TRBV4-2|TRBJ2-1|few|12|-
TGTGCCAGCAGCTATTGGACAGAGGAGCAGTTCTTC
CASSYWTEEQFF
>TRBV29-1|TRBJ1-6|few|17|TRBD1
TGCAGCCTTGATGAGACAGGGGGGAACGCTCGGGATTCACCCCTCCACTTT
CSLDETGGNARDSPLHF
>TRBV28|TRBJ2-1|few|15|TRBD1
TGTGCCAGCATCCCGACAGGGAGCTCCTACAATGAGCAGTTCTTC
CASIPTGSSYNEQFF
>TRBV5-1|TRBJ1-1|few|13|TRBD1
TGCGCCAGCAATAAGGACAGGGACACTGAAGCTTTCTTT
CASNKDRDTEAFF
>TRBV20-1|TRBJ2-3|few|16|TRBD1
TGCAGTGCTAGATTGAGGGACAGGGAGGAGTTAGATACGCAGTATTTT
CSARLRDREELDTQYF
>TRBV19|TRBJ2-1|-|15|-
TGTGCCAGTAGTATAGAGACGACAGGATACAATGAGCAGTTCTTC
CASSIETTGYNEQFF
>TRBV20-1|TRBJ2-1|many|10|-
TGCAGTGCTAGAGAGAATGAGCAGTTCTTC
CSARENEQFF
>TRBV4-1|TRBJ2-3|few|15|TRBD2
TGCGCCAGCAGCCCGACTAGCCCGGGCACAGATACGCAGTATTTT
CASSPTSPGTDTQYF
>TRBV4-2|TRBJ2-5|-|17|TRBD2
TGTGCCATGAGCCCCGGCGGCGGGGGGCCCGACCAAGAGACCCAGTACTTC
CAMSPGGGGPDQETQYF
>TRBV12-3/TRBV12-4|TRBJ2-7|many|15|TRBD1
TGTGCCAGCAGTTTAGTTGACAGGGGATTCTACGAGCAGTACTTC
CASSLVDRGFYEQYF
>TRBV20-1|TRBJ1-2|few|13|-
TGCAGTGCTACCGGACAGCCTCACTATGGCTACACCTTC
CSATGQPHYGYTF
>TRBV6-2/TRBV6-3|TRBJ2-3|-|10|-
TGTGCCAGCGGGCAAGATACGCAGTATTTT
CASGQDTQYF
>TRBV5-1|TRBJ1-2|-|13|-
TGCGCCAGCAGCTACGACAGCCTCTATGGCTACACCTTC
CASSYDSLYGYTF
>TRBV4-3|TRBJ1-2|-|14|-
TGCGCCAGCAGCCAAGACATCGTTAACTATGGCTACACCTTC
CASSQDIVNYGYTF
>TRBV7-9|TRBJ1-5|few|15|-
TGTGCCAGCAGCTTAGTTGGTAGTAGCAATCAGCCCCAGCATTTT
CASSLVGSSNQPQHF
>TRBV20-1|TRBJ1-5|few|14|-
TGCAGTGCCACACAAGGGGATAGCAATCAGCCCCAGCATTTT
CSATQGDSNQPQHF
>TRBV7-9|TRBJ2-1|few|14|-
TGTGCCAGCATCTTTAGGACAGGAGGGGATGAGCAGTTCTTC
CASIFRTGGDEQFF
>TRBV20-1|TRBJ1-6|-|18|TRBD1
TGCAGTGCTAGAACAACAGGACAGGCCACCTCCTATAATTCACCCCTCCACTTT
CSARTTGQATSYNSPLHF
>TRBV5-6|TRBJ1-1|-|15|TRBD1
TGTGCCAGCAGCTTCCCTCAGGGGGCGAACTCTGAAGCTTTCTTT
CASSFPQGANSEAFF
>TRBV29-1|TRBJ2-1|few|13|-
TGCAGCGTTCGTTCAAGCTCCTACAATGAGCAGTTCTTC
CSVRSSSYNEQFF
>TRBV7-8|TRBJ2-1|-|15|-
TGTGCCAGCAGCTTAGCGTTCCGACGGGACAATGAGCAGTTCTTC
CASSLAFRRDNEQFF
>TRBV24-1|TRBJ1-2|few|12|-
TGTGCCACCAGTATGAGGCAAGGAGGCTACACCTTC
CATSMRQGGYTF
>TRBV20-1|TRBJ2-7|few|14|TRBD2
TGCAGTGCTAGAGATAGGACTAGGACCTACGAGCAGTACTTC
CSARDRTRTYEQYF